This is a list of T cell receptor beta chains from one sample in a study of T cell repertoires in cytomegalovirus infection. From the reads, TCRdb called clonotypes with MiXCR, one entry per CDR3 protein. This sample has under 850,000 distinct CDR3 sequences; around 32% occur once, and the top ten carry approximately 18%. No antigen has been identified for these receptors. Specimen: cultured PBMCs, collected from culture after CMV antigen stimulation. Every receptor here comes from a human donor in good health (CMV status not recorded). Some clones in this sample may be carry-over from other donors' samples. CDR3s include the opening cysteine and the closing phenylalanine or tryptophan.

TRBJ1-6	TRBV20-1	CSAGDTQSLHF
TRBJ1-2	TRBV6-1	CASSEGHFGQGDGYTF
TRBJ2-1	TRBV18	CASSSRLAGGVQFF
TRBJ1-5	TRBV7-1	CASSPRDRGRRNNQPQHF
TRBJ2-3	TRBV6-2/TRBV6-3	CASSRRLFTDTQYF
TRBJ1-6	TRBV2	CASKWEDSPLHF
TRBJ1-2	TRBV25-1	CASSQGGSYGYTF
TRBJ1-4	TRBV7-2	CASSLVAATNEKLFF
TRBJ1-1	TRBV9	CASSPTRTGGGWDTEAFF
TRBJ2-3	TRBV7-2	CASSLAWTTDTQYF
TRBJ2-7	TRBV10-2	CASSDGLAAYEQYF
TRBJ1-2	TRBV7-2	CASSLHPKGEDGYTF
TRBJ2-3	TRBV7-2	CASSRGMSDTQYF
TRBJ1-3	TRBV7-6	CASSLVTEGRGNTIYF
TRBJ1-2	TRBV20-1	CSARDIGPRGYGYTF
TRBJ2-2	TRBV6-7	CASSYTAGGPRTGELFF
TRBJ1-5	TRBV12-5	CASGLVLGVSNQPQHF
TRBJ2-5	TRBV2	CASGGDQETQYF
TRBJ2-6	TRBV11-2	CASSPRLAGALSGANVLTF
TRBJ1-6	TRBV2	CASSPNRQGNSPLHF
TRBJ2-1	TRBV7-6	CASSPSTSGGYNEQFF
TRBJ1-1	TRBV20-1	CSASTGGNPAFF
TRBJ1-5	TRBV2	CASSDQSNQPQHF
TRBJ2-3	TRBV6-5	CADGGLRGATTCTDTQYF
TRBJ1-2	TRBV3-1	CASSQSAEGYTF
TRBJ2-1	TRBV6-2/TRBV6-3	CASSSPGPFYNEQFF
TRBJ2-7	TRBV7-2	CASSPRLAGAYEQYF
TRBJ2-1	TRBV20-1	CSARDSRKGGSNEQFF
TRBJ2-7	TRBV12-3/TRBV12-4	CASSLAARQEQYF